This TCR beta chain was identified in a study of cytomegalovirus exposure and HLA in healthy donors. Study information: The approximately 120 validation repertoires and the 666 first-cohort repertoires shared a platform, a later analysis reported. Findings and caveats of the study: In vitro assays verified that a few CMV-associated chains recognized CMV antigens specifically. Generally TCR sequences proved uncommon, though certain public TCRs appeared in numerous donors.

This clone was recorded only once. The antigen is unknown. V trimming: 1 base; J trimming: 3 bases; junction bases outside the gene matches: 2. The CDR3 totals 15 residues. Germline loops: CDR1 MNHNS, CDR2 SASEGT. Data came from immunoSEQ multiplex PCR; TCRdb stores just in-frame clones and leaves some out. Among about 310,000 clones listed, nearly 90% were seen once. Material for sequencing was PBMCs. This TCR came from a young man in good health and CMV-seronegative. The V call is TRBV6-1, the J call TRBJ2-7; 11 nucleotides line up with TRBD2. The CDR3 sequence is CASSEELAGVYEQYF. The CDR3 DNA is TGTGCCAGCAGTGAAGAACTAGCGGGGGTCTACGAGCAGTACTTC.